The 17 T cell receptor beta chains in this list originate from one sample, sequenced in a study of blood T cell repertoires in COVID-19. Profiling relied on immunoSEQ multiplex PCR, and the TCRdb table lists in-frame clones only, not all of them. The sample consists of roughly 110,000 clones, approximately 84% of them appearing once. Sequencing was done on a sample of peripheral blood. Source of these receptors: a human donor in a cohort sampled during active COVID-19.

This chain connects TRBV19 to TRBJ2-3; 10 nucleotides agree with TRBD2. This CDR3 has 15 residues. CDR1 LNHDA and CDR2 SQIVND come from the germline V gene (reference sequence). V lost 7 bases, J lost 3 bases, and 7 bases stayed unmatched. The CDR3 sequence is CASNGPSGRTDTQYF. The DNA of the CDR3 is TGTGCCAGTAATGGCCCTAGCGGGAGAACAGATACGCAGTATTTT.

The chain is built from TRBV7-2 and TRBJ2-6, with 9 bases identical to TRBD1. Germline loops: CDR1 SGHTA, CDR2 FQGNSA. The CDR3 is 17 residues long. The trim removed 4 bases at V and 3 bases at J, leaving 7 bases unmatched. The CDR3 region is CASSSPGTGFGANVLTF. The DNA of the CDR3 is TGTGCCAGCAGCTCACCCGGGACAGGGTTTGGGGCCAACGTCCTGACTTTC.

The chain recombines TRBV7-3 with TRBJ2-5, with 7 bases identical to TRBD2. The CDR3 contains 15 residues. Germline values: CDR1 SGHTA, CDR2 FQGTGA. V was pared by 4 bases and J by 5 bases, with 10 bases of the junction left unmatched. The CDR3 DNA follows: TGTGCCAGCAGCTCAAGCGGGACCCTGGGGGAGACCCAGTACTTC. It is translated as CASSSSGTLGETQYF.

The rearrangement joins TRBV27 to TRBJ2-1, with D possibly TRBD1 on 6 matching bases. Germline CDR1 is MNHEY and CDR2 is SMNVEV (reference sequence). CDR3 size: 12 residues. With 4 bases removed from V and 15 bases from J, the gap between germline ends came to 16 bases. CDR3 region: CASSWAEGERFF. The DNA of the CDR3 is TGTGCCAGCAGTTGGGCTGAGGGGGAACGGTTCTTC.

Regarding this clone: Other DNA sequences of this sample code for an identical CDR3. The CDR3 here is CSVERGNYGYTF. In DNA, the CDR3 is TGCAGCGTTGAGCGGGGTAACTATGGCTACACCTTC. This chain joins TRBV29-1 and TRBJ1-2, with D unclear. From germline, CDR1 is SQVTM and CDR2 ANQGSEA. This CDR3 contains 12 residues. Trimming removed 3 bases from V and 1 base from J, with 6 bases in between. Combining the CDR3 with reference TRBV29-1 and TRBJ1-2 gives the whole variable domain SAVISQKPSRDICQRGTSLTIQCQVDSQVTMMFWYRQQPGQSLTLIATANQGSEATYESGFVIDKFPISRPNLTFSTLTVSNMSPEDSSIYLCSVERGNYGYTFGSGTRLTVV.

The rearrangement links TRBV19 to TRBJ1-1; 7 bases line up with TRBD1. The V gene's germline CDR1 is LNHDA and CDR2 SQIVND (reference sequence). The V and J ends lost 5 bases and 4 bases, in that order; junction bases with no gene match: 4. This CDR3 region has 13 residues. The DNA for the CDR3 is TGTGCCAGTAGTCGGGACAGAGTCACTGAAGCTTTCTTT. Translation gives CASSRDRVTEAFF.

The rearrangement joins TRBV3-1 (or the pseudogene TRBV3-2) to TRBJ2-2, with D possibly being TRBD2 (6 bases). This CDR3 has 14 amino acids. The V and J ends lost 1 base and 5 bases respectively, with 8 bases between them. Germline V gives CDR1 LGHDT, CDR2 YNNKEL (reference sequence). The CDR3 DNA reads as TGTGCCAGCAGCCAAGGGAGGGTGACCGGGGAGCTGTTTTTT. It specifies CASSQGRVTGELFF.

The CDR3 here is CASSYVPPVSYEQYF. The CDR3 nucleotides read TGTGCCAGCAGTTACGTCCCCCCGGTCTCCTACGAGCAGTACTTC. V and J are TRBV7-2 and TRBJ2-7; D gene unclear. Germline V lookup: CDR1 SGHTA, CDR2 FQGNSA. The CDR3 is 15 amino acids. V was cut by 6 bases and J by 0 bases, with 15 bases left in between.

The V and J genes are TRBV4-3 and TRBJ2-3; 11 positions agree with TRBD2. The CDR3 runs 18 residues. The germline V gene has CDR1 LGHNA and CDR2 YSLEER. The J segment lost 1 base and the V segment lost 0 bases, leaving 6 bases of the junction unmatched. CDR3 nucleotides: TGCGCCAGCAGCCAAGATAGCGGGAGGGCGACTGGCACAGATACGCAGTATTTT. It encodes CASSQDSGRATGTDTQYF.

The gene calls are TRBV19 and TRBJ1-2, with 8 bases lining up with TRBD1. Germline V gene data show CDR1 as LNHDA and CDR2 as SQIVND (reference sequence). V dropped 6 bases and J dropped 3; count of bases not matched to a gene: 6. The CDR3 has 14 amino acids. The CDR3 protein is CASRPGQDDYGYTF. CDR3 DNA: TGTGCCAGTAGACCGGGACAGGATGACTATGGCTACACCTTC. Full variable domain (remainder filled in from reference TRBV19 and TRBJ1-2): DGGITQSPKYLFRKEGQNVTLSCEQNLNHDAMYWYRQDPGQGLRLIYYSQIVNDFQKGDIAEGYSVSREKKESFPLTVTSAQKNPTAFYLCASRPGQDDYGYTFGSGTRLTVV.

This clone was found a few times. This sequence joins TRBV5-6 and TRBJ1-2; possible D gene TRBD1, 5 bases. The CDR3 has 13 amino acids. The ends were cut back, 2 bases at V and 2 bases at J, with 7 bases in the middle. Germline CDR1 and CDR2: SGHDT and YYEEEE. The CDR3 bases are TGTGCCAGCAGCTTTGGGGGGAACTATGGCTACACCTTC. This sequence encodes CASSFGGNYGYTF.

The rearrangement joins TRBV6-2 or TRBV6-3 to TRBJ2-7, with D perhaps matching TRBD2 (6 bases). The germline V and J ends were trimmed by 5 bases and 0 bases, with 11 bases remaining between them. The CDR3 totals 14 residues. Germline CDR1 is MNHEY and CDR2 is SVGEGT. CDR3 residues: CASSENSGSYEQYV. CDR3 nucleotide sequence: TGTGCCAGCAGTGAGAATAGCGGCTCCTACGAGCAGTACGTC.

V gene TRBV6-5 combines with J gene TRBJ1-5; D unclear. Germline V lookup: CDR1 MNHEY, CDR2 SVGAGI. The CDR3 consists of 12 residues. V was shortened by 6 bases and J by 8 bases, with 11 bases between the two germline ends. CDR3 DNA sequence: TGTGCCAGCAGCCACTTTGAAGAGCCCCAGCATTTT. Protein: CASSHFEEPQHF.

The CDR3 here is CASSFSGLNEQYF. The CDR3 DNA is TGTGCCAGCAGTTTCTCGGGACTGAACGAGCAGTACTTC. The rearrangement uses TRBV27 and TRBJ2-7, with D possibly matching TRBD2 (6 bases). Per germline, CDR1 MNHEY and CDR2 SMNVEV (reference sequence). The length of the CDR3 is 13 residues. V lost 3 bases and J lost 5, with 11 bases in between.

The rearrangement uses TRBV3-1 (or the pseudogene TRBV3-2) and TRBJ2-7, with 9 positions matching TRBD2. V lost 2 bases and J lost 3; bases outside the gene matches: 5. The CDR3 runs 15 residues. CDR1 is LGHDT, CDR2 YNNKEL, per germline (reference sequence). CDR3 coding DNA: TGTGCCAGCAGCCAAATAGCGGGAGCGAACTACGAGCAGTACTTC. The encoded protein is CASSQIAGANYEQYF.

This chain joins TRBV5-1 and TRBJ2-1; 9 positions match TRBD2. The CDR3 runs 16 residues. With 5 bases clipped from V and 6 bases from J, the junction kept 12 bases outside the gene matches. CDR1 and CDR2 (germline): SGHRS, YFSETQ. This CDR3 reads CASRRNTGTSPNEQFF. Written as DNA, the CDR3 is TGCGCCAGCAGACGGAATACCGGGACTAGCCCCAATGAGCAGTTCTTC.

The J gene is TRBJ2-3, the V gene TRBV30; 9 bases fit TRBD2. Germline assignment: CDR1 GTSNPN and CDR2 SVGIG (reference sequence). The CDR3 consists of 15 residues. With V trimmed by 6 bases and J by 0 bases, 7 bases remained unmatched. This chain's CDR3 is CACATSGTSTDTQYF. CDR3 DNA: TGTGCCTGTGCGACTAGCGGAACTAGCACAGATACGCAGTATTTT.